This T cell receptor (beta chain) was identified in a study of T cell changes during pregnancy in multiple sclerosis. Germline V CDR1 and CDR2: SGHRS, YFSETQ. Losses at the gene ends were 5 bases for V and 4 bases for J; bases not matched to a gene: 9. The CDR3 extends over 15 amino acids. Here immunoSEQ multiplex PCR was the method, and the copy in TCRdb shows in-frame clones only, minus some. Among approximately 49,000 clones, 88% were seen once, and the ten largest hold 0.95% to 1.5%. The receptor was derived from a female donor with multiple sclerosis, enrolled in a pregnancy study. Sequencing was performed on CD4+ T cells from peripheral blood mononuclear cells, taken in the second trimester of pregnancy. V usage is TRBV5-1 and J usage is TRBJ1-1, with TRBD1 matching 9 bases. The CDR3 here is CASSRTGTGITEAFF. CDR3 sequence (DNA): TGCGCCAGCAGTCGAACCGGGACAGGGATCACTGAAGCTTTCTTT.